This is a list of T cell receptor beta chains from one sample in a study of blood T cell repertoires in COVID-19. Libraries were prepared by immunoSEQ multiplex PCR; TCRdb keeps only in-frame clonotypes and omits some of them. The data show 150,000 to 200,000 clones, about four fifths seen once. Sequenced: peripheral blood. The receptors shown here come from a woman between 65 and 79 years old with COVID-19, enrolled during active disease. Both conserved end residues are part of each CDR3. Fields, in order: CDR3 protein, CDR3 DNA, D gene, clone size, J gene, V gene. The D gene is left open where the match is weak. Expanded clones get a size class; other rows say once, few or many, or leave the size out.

CDR3 protein: CASSTRGGLVVSSFSYEQYF
CDR3 DNA: TGTGCCAGCAGCACCCGTGGCGGGTTAGTAGTTAGTTCGTTCTCCTACGAGCAGTACTTC
D gene: .
clone size: .
J gene: TRBJ2-7
V gene: TRBV5-4

CDR3 protein: CASSLGGSASYEQYF
CDR3 DNA: TGCGCCAGCAGCTTGGGTGGGAGCGCATCCTACGAGCAGTACTTC
D gene: .
clone size: .
J gene: TRBJ2-7
V gene: TRBV5-1

CDR3 protein: CASSPLLQGSGYTF
CDR3 DNA: TGTGCCAGCAGCCCGCTCTTACAGGGATCTGGCTACACCTTC
D gene: .
clone size: .
J gene: TRBJ1-2
V gene: TRBV14

CDR3 protein: CASSFTPDAGGYTF
CDR3 DNA: TGTGCCAGCAGTTTTACTCCAGACGCGGGTGGCTACACCTTC
D gene: .
clone size: .
J gene: TRBJ1-2
V gene: TRBV27

CDR3 protein: CASSLTSGAYNEQFF
CDR3 DNA: TGTGCCAGCTCGCTAACTAGCGGGGCTTACAATGAGCAGTTCTTC
D gene: TRBD2
clone size: .
J gene: TRBJ2-1
V gene: TRBV18

CDR3 protein: CASSLVRGGNSPLHF
CDR3 DNA: TGTGCCAGCAGCTTAGTGCGGGGAGGGAATTCACCCCTCCACTTT
D gene: .
clone size: once
J gene: TRBJ1-6
V gene: TRBV7-2

CDR3 protein: CASSLTGLGYEQYF
CDR3 DNA: TGCGCCAGCAGCTTAACGGGACTAGGCTACGAGCAGTACTTC
D gene: TRBD2
clone size: .
J gene: TRBJ2-7
V gene: TRBV5-1

CDR3 protein: CASASFSYNSPLHF
CDR3 DNA: TGTGCCAGCGCTAGCTTCTCCTATAATTCACCCCTCCACTTT
D gene: .
clone size: many
J gene: TRBJ1-6
V gene: TRBV7-2

CDR3 protein: CASSQAGGNNSPLHF
CDR3 DNA: TGTGCCAGCAGCCAAGCAGGGGGAAATAATTCACCCCTCCACTTT
D gene: TRBD1
clone size: .
J gene: TRBJ1-6
V gene: TRBV14

CDR3 protein: CSASETTGNTEAFF
CDR3 DNA: TGCAGCGCATCAGAAACGACAGGGAACACTGAAGCTTTCTTT
D gene: .
clone size: .
J gene: TRBJ1-1
V gene: TRBV29-1

CDR3 protein: CASSDNRLGGVQYF
CDR3 DNA: TGTGCCAGCAGCGACAACAGACTAGGTGGGGTTCAGTACTTC
D gene: .
clone size: once
J gene: TRBJ2-4
V gene: TRBV5-4

CDR3 protein: CAWRRKDRGSYEQYF
CDR3 DNA: TGTGCCTGGAGGAGGAAAGACAGGGGTTCCTACGAGCAGTACTTC
D gene: TRBD1
clone size: .
J gene: TRBJ2-7
V gene: TRBV30

CDR3 protein: CASSLTRFSYNEQFF
CDR3 DNA: TGTGCCAGCAGTTTAACCAGGTTCTCCTACAATGAGCAGTTCTTC
D gene: .
clone size: .
J gene: TRBJ2-1
V gene: TRBV28

CDR3 protein: CASSLGIFSGFSYEQYF
CDR3 DNA: TGTGCCAGCAGTTTGGGCATTTTTAGCGGGTTTTCCTACGAGCAGTACTTC
D gene: TRBD2
clone size: .
J gene: TRBJ2-7
V gene: TRBV28

CDR3 protein: CASSSPEGVATDTQYF
CDR3 DNA: TGCGCCAGCAGTTCCCCCGAGGGAGTGGCGACAGATACGCAGTATTTT
D gene: .
clone size: .
J gene: TRBJ2-3
V gene: TRBV5-1

CDR3 protein: CASSSGTVGNTIYF
CDR3 DNA: TGTGCCAGTAGTAGTGGGACAGTCGGAAACACCATATATTTT
D gene: TRBD1
clone size: .
J gene: TRBJ1-3
V gene: TRBV19

CDR3 protein: CASSSTGVYQPQHF
CDR3 DNA: TGTGCCAGCAGTTCGACAGGGGTTTATCAGCCCCAGCATTTT
D gene: TRBD1
clone size: few
J gene: TRBJ1-5
V gene: TRBV6-5

CDR3 protein: CASSLLPGQGMGNYGYTF
CDR3 DNA: TGCGCCAGCAGCCTACTTCCGGGACAGGGGATGGGTAACTATGGCTACACCTTC
D gene: TRBD1
clone size: .
J gene: TRBJ1-2
V gene: TRBV5-1

CDR3 protein: CASRRDRASPLHF
CDR3 DNA: TGTGCCAGCAGGAGGGACAGGGCTTCACCCCTCCACTTT
D gene: TRBD1
clone size: few
J gene: TRBJ1-6
V gene: TRBV6-5

CDR3 protein: CATSRAPPSSSYNEQFF
CDR3 DNA: TGTGCCACCAGCAGAGCCCCCCCGTCCAGCTCCTACAATGAGCAGTTCTTC
D gene: .
clone size: .
J gene: TRBJ2-1
V gene: TRBV15

CDR3 protein: CASRGLAGSYNEQFF
CDR3 DNA: TGTGCCAGCAGGGGACTAGCAGGCTCCTACAATGAGCAGTTCTTC
D gene: TRBD2
clone size: .
J gene: TRBJ2-1
V gene: TRBV27

CDR3 protein: CASSMELAGSTYEQYF
CDR3 DNA: TGTGCCAGTAGTATGGAACTAGCGGGGAGTACCTACGAGCAGTACTTC
D gene: TRBD2
clone size: .
J gene: TRBJ2-7
V gene: TRBV19

CDR3 protein: CASSYQTGQGVYNSPLHF
CDR3 DNA: TGTGCCAGCAGTTACCAAACCGGACAGGGGGTATATAATTCACCCCTCCACTTT
D gene: TRBD1
clone size: .
J gene: TRBJ1-6
V gene: TRBV6-2/TRBV6-3

CDR3 protein: CASSQGTSGYNEQFF
CDR3 DNA: TGTGCCAGCAGTCAGGGGACTAGCGGATACAATGAGCAGTTCTTC
D gene: TRBD2
clone size: .
J gene: TRBJ2-1
V gene: TRBV27

CDR3 protein: CASSYSTGGYTEAFF
CDR3 DNA: TGTGCCAGCAGTTACTCAACAGGGGGTTACACTGAAGCTTTCTTT
D gene: TRBD1
clone size: .
J gene: TRBJ1-1
V gene: TRBV6-5

CDR3 protein: CASSLRSGSEKLFF
CDR3 DNA: TGTGCCAGCAGCTTAAGAAGTGGTAGCGAAAAACTGTTTTTT
D gene: .
clone size: .
J gene: TRBJ1-4
V gene: TRBV7-2

CDR3 protein: CATSREQGGNTEAFF
CDR3 DNA: TGTGCCACCAGCAGAGAGCAGGGGGGGAACACTGAAGCTTTCTTT
D gene: TRBD1
clone size: .
J gene: TRBJ1-1
V gene: TRBV15

CDR3 protein: CASSENRQGGSGELFF
CDR3 DNA: TGTGCCAGCAGCGAGAATCGACAGGGTGGGTCCGGGGAGCTGTTTTTT
D gene: .
clone size: .
J gene: TRBJ2-2
V gene: TRBV21-1

CDR3 protein: CASTAIAGEAGELFF
CDR3 DNA: TGCGCCAGCACTGCTATTGCGGGGGAGGCCGGGGAGCTGTTTTTT
D gene: TRBD2
clone size: .
J gene: TRBJ2-2
V gene: TRBV5-1

CDR3 protein: CASSGQGFSPLHF
CDR3 DNA: TGTGCCAGTAGTGGACAGGGGTTTTCACCCCTCCACTTT
D gene: TRBD1
clone size: once
J gene: TRBJ1-6
V gene: TRBV19

CDR3 protein: CASSLPGGATGELFF
CDR3 DNA: TGTGCCAGCAGCTTGCCAGGGGGAGCCACCGGGGAGCTGTTTTTT
D gene: TRBD1
clone size: .
J gene: TRBJ2-2
V gene: TRBV5-4

CDR3 protein: CASSLFRDNSPLHF
CDR3 DNA: TGTGCCAGCAGCTTATTCAGGGATAATTCACCCCTCCACTTT
D gene: .
clone size: .
J gene: TRBJ1-6
V gene: TRBV7-7

CDR3 protein: CASSSHEGGGTEAFF
CDR3 DNA: TGTGCCAGCAGCTCCCACGAGGGAGGGGGAACTGAAGCTTTCTTT
D gene: .
clone size: once
J gene: TRBJ1-1
V gene: TRBV7-2

CDR3 protein: CASISGLGPYEQYF
CDR3 DNA: TGCGCCAGCATCTCGGGACTAGGTCCCTACGAGCAGTACTTC
D gene: TRBD2
clone size: .
J gene: TRBJ2-7
V gene: TRBV10-2

CDR3 protein: CASTPFPGRGEKLFF
CDR3 DNA: TGTGCCAGTACCCCTTTTCCGGGGAGAGGAGAAAAACTGTTTTTT
D gene: .
clone size: .
J gene: TRBJ1-4
V gene: TRBV19

CDR3 protein: CASSHDRDPSYEQYF
CDR3 DNA: TGTGCCAGCAGCCACGACAGGGACCCCTCCTACGAGCAGTACTTC
D gene: TRBD1
clone size: once
J gene: TRBJ2-7
V gene: TRBV2

CDR3 protein: CASSSPGEAGANVLTF
CDR3 DNA: TGCGCCAGCAGCTCCCCTGGGGAGGCTGGGGCCAACGTCCTGACTTTC
D gene: .
clone size: .
J gene: TRBJ2-6
V gene: TRBV5-1

CDR3 protein: CASSLTENTEAFF
CDR3 DNA: TGTGCCAGCAGTTTAACAGAAAACACTGAAGCTTTCTTT
D gene: .
clone size: .
J gene: TRBJ1-1
V gene: TRBV12-3/TRBV12-4

CDR3 protein: CASSLGLATPYEQYF
CDR3 DNA: TGCGCCAGCAGCCTTGGACTCGCGACCCCCTACGAGCAGTACTTC
D gene: .
clone size: .
J gene: TRBJ2-7
V gene: TRBV5-1

CDR3 protein: CASSSSKSSSYNEQFF
CDR3 DNA: TGTGCCAGCAGCTCCTCCAAATCGAGCTCCTACAATGAGCAGTTCTTC
D gene: .
clone size: .
J gene: TRBJ2-1
V gene: TRBV28

CDR3 protein: CASSPPGQGDYTF
CDR3 DNA: TGTGCCAGCTCACCACCAGGACAGGGGGACTACACCTTC
D gene: TRBD1
clone size: .
J gene: TRBJ1-2
V gene: TRBV18

CDR3 protein: CASSQGTGDVGQETQYF
CDR3 DNA: TGTGCCAGCAGCCAAGGTACAGGGGACGTTGGCCAAGAGACCCAGTACTTC
D gene: TRBD1
clone size: .
J gene: TRBJ2-5
V gene: TRBV4-2

CDR3 protein: CASSRASGRVYNEQFF
CDR3 DNA: TGTGCCAGCAGTCGGGCTAGCGGGAGGGTCTACAATGAGCAGTTCTTC
D gene: TRBD2
clone size: few
J gene: TRBJ2-1
V gene: TRBV28

CDR3 protein: CASSTSADTQYF
CDR3 DNA: TGTGCCAGCAGTACTAGCGCAGATACGCAGTATTTT
D gene: TRBD2
clone size: once
J gene: TRBJ2-3
V gene: TRBV12-3/TRBV12-4

CDR3 protein: CASRLGQGENTEAFF
CDR3 DNA: TGTGCCAGCAGGCTCGGACAGGGCGAAAACACTGAAGCTTTCTTT
D gene: TRBD1
clone size: .
J gene: TRBJ1-1
V gene: TRBV28